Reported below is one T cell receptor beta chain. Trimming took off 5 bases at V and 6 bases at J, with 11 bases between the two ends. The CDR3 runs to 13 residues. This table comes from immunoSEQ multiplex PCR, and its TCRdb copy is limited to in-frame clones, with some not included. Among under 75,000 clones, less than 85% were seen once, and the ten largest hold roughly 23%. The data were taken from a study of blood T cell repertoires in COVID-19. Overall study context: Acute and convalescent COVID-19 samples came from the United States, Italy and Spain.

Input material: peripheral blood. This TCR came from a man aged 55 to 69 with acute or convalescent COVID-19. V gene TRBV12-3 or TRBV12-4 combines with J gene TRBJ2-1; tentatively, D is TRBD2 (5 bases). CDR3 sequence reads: CASSPLRANEQFF. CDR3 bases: TGTGCCAGCAGTCCCCTGAGGGCCAATGAGCAGTTCTTC.